What follows describes a single TCR beta chain. The CDR3 runs 15 residues. The germline CDR1 and CDR2 sequences are MGHRA and YSYEKL. The V end was cut by 0 bases, the J end by 7 bases, with 15 bases between. The record originates from a study of OX40 agonist ivuxolimab in advanced cancers. Method: immunoSEQ multiplex PCR; TCRdb's copy keeps in-frame clones and lacks some. The sample holds about 83,000 clones, over 75% seen once. This chain connects TRBV4-1 to TRBJ1-1; no reliable D call. This TCR was recovered from an adult with an advanced solid tumor such as melanoma, head and neck, liver or kidney cancer. Here the sequenced sample was CD4+ or CD8+ T cells sorted from blood, taken in a trial of the OX40 agonist ivuxolimab. CDR3 DNA sequence: TGCGCCAGCAGCCAAGATGCCCCCCCGTGGGGTGAAGCTTTCTTT. Residues: CASSQDAPPWGEAFF.